The source of this TCR beta chain is a study of post-analysis software for immune sequencing data. Turning to the study itself: Included among the disease courses, which were recorded for the cohort, were relapsing-remitting, secondary progressive and progressive-relapsing multiple sclerosis.

The CDR3 spans 16 residues. Germline V gene sequence: CDR1 SGDLS, CDR2 YYNGEE. The ends lost 0 bases at V and 10 bases at J; junction bases unmatched: 6. Study findings and constraints: Controls had lower frequencies than patients of roughly five TRBV segments, which included TRBV5-6, TRBV5-1 and TRBV20-1. Comparison with controls showed significantly lower normalized Chao1 diversity in multiple sclerosis patients.

A word on this clonotype: Antigen specificity is unknown.

Unique molecular identifiers had been added to the TCR beta cDNA libraries. There were roughly 1 to 11 million T cells, and about 500,000 cDNA molecules came from them. MiXCR, applied by TCRdb to the PCR reads, yields one record per CDR3 protein. The sample shows hundreds of thousands of distinct CDR3 sequences, about 50% of them seen only once. V usage is TRBV9 and J usage is TRBJ2-1; 14 bases match TRBD2. The sequenced material came from blood. This clonotype was sampled from a girl under 18 with multiple sclerosis. The CDR3 nucleotides are TGTGCCAGCAGCGTAGTATCGGGACTAGCGGGGGTGGAGCAGTTCTTC. Its protein is CASSVVSGLAGVEQFF.